These T cell receptor beta chains were read from a single sample in a study of shared clonotypes between healthy human individuals. This table comes from immunoSEQ multiplex PCR, and its TCRdb copy is limited to in-frame clones, with some not included. Among roughly 380,000 clones listed, about 96% were seen once. Sequencing was done on a sample of memory CD8+ T cells sorted from blood. These receptors came from a young man in good health. CDR3s include the opening cysteine and the closing phenylalanine or tryptophan. D genes are given only for firm matches. Size values are once, few and many counts, or a class for expanded clones, and some rows have none.

TRBJ1-2 | TRBV19 | NA | NA | 14 | TGTGCCAGTAGTATAGACGCGGTCTCCCTGGCCTACACCTTC | CASSIDAVSLAYTF
TRBJ2-3 | TRBV2 | NA | NA | 12 | TGTGCCAGCAGTGAAGCGGGAGATACGCAGTATTTT | CASSEAGDTQYF
TRBJ2-2 | TRBV5-6 | TRBD2 | NA | 16 | TGTGCCAGCAGCCCGTTGGGGAGGGTGAACACCGGGGAGCTGTTTTTT | CASSPLGRVNTGELFF
TRBJ1-4 | TRBV7-9 | NA | NA | 17 | TGTGCCAGCAGCTTAGATCGCGGGGCTCAGGCTAATGAAAAACTGTTTTTT | CASSLDRGAQANEKLFF
TRBJ2-1 | TRBV11-3 | NA | NA | 13 | TGTGCCAGCAGCAAGACTCCTTACAATGAGCAGTTCTTC | CASSKTPYNEQFF
TRBJ2-1 | TRBV2 | NA | NA | 11 | TGTGCCAGCAGTGGGGGGCATGAGCAGTTCTTC | CASSGGHEQFF
TRBJ2-2 | TRBV11-1 | TRBD2 | NA | 16 | TGTGCCAGCAGCTTAGAGGCTAGCGGGAGGACCGGGGAGCTGTTTTTT | CASSLEASGRTGELFF
TRBJ2-7 | TRBV11-2 | TRBD1 | once | 16 | TGTGCCAGCAGCCCGTTCCGGGACAGGGTGACCTACGAGCAGTACTTC | CASSPFRDRVTYEQYF
TRBJ2-7 | TRBV29-1 | NA | NA | 13 | TGCAGCGTTGAAGGAGTTAAGTCCTACGAGCAGTACTTC | CSVEGVKSYEQYF
TRBJ2-1 | TRBV9 | TRBD1 | NA | 14 | TGTGCCAGCAGCGCTGGACAGGGGCTTAATGAGCAGTTCTTC | CASSAGQGLNEQFF
TRBJ2-5 | TRBV28 | TRBD1 | NA | 15 | TGTGCCAGCAGTTTACCGGGACAGGGCCAAGAGACCCAGTACTTC | CASSLPGQGQETQYF
TRBJ1-4 | TRBV6-1 | NA | NA | 15 | TGTGCCAGCAATACCCGACCCTCAACTAATGAAAAACTGTTTTTT | CASNTRPSTNEKLFF
TRBJ1-5 | TRBV19 | TRBD1 | NA | 17 | TGTGCCAGTAGTAACCTTATCGGGAGGGGGCGCGATCAGCCCCAGCATTTT | CASSNLIGRGRDQPQHF
TRBJ2-7 | TRBV30 | NA | NA | 13 | TGTGCCTGGAGTGTACAGCAGCCCTACGAGCAGTACTTC | CAWSVQQPYEQYF
TRBJ2-1 | TRBV7-2 | NA | NA | 15 | TGTGCCAGCAGCTTAAAGCGTTGGCGAACCAGTGAGCAGTTCTTC | CASSLKRWRTSEQFF
TRBJ2-3 | TRBV9 | NA | NA | 13 | TGTGCCAGCAGCGGGACTAGCACAGATACGCAGTATTTT | CASSGTSTDTQYF
TRBJ2-2 | TRBV28 | NA | NA | 12 | TGTGCCAGCAACCGGAACACCGGGGAGCTGTTTTTT | CASNRNTGELFF
TRBJ2-5 | TRBV11-1 | NA | NA | 13 | TGTGCCAGCAGCTTGAGTGTCCCGGAGACCCAGTACTTC | CASSLSVPETQYF
TRBJ2-3 | TRBV7-2 | NA | NA | 11 | TGTGCCAGCAGCTCTACAGATACGCAGTATTTT | CASSSTDTQYF
TRBJ1-1 | TRBV6-5 | NA | once | 13 | TGTGCCAGCAGTTACTCGAAGCGGACTGAAGCTTTCTTT | CASSYSKRTEAFF
TRBJ2-7 | TRBV11-2 | NA | NA | 15 | TGTGCCAGCAGCTTAGAGTGGGAGGACTCCTACGAGCAGTACTTC | CASSLEWEDSYEQYF
TRBJ1-1 | TRBV7-9 | NA | NA | 14 | TGTGCCAGCAGCCCGGGCAGGTCGATCACTGAAGCTTTCTTT | CASSPGRSITEAFF
TRBJ2-1 | TRBV5-1 | NA | NA | 14 | TGCGCCAGCAGCTTCACAGGGTATATGAATGAGCAGTTCTTC | CASSFTGYMNEQFF
TRBJ2-2 | TRBV28 | NA | NA | 16 | TGTGCCAGCACCGAAGTAGTATTTTCCAACACCGGGGAGCTGTTTTTT | CASTEVVFSNTGELFF
TRBJ1-2 | TRBV29-1 | NA | NA | 15 | TGCAGCGTCCCCATTTTCGGACGGGACACTACGTCCCTACTCTTC | CSVPIFGRDTTSLLF
TRBJ2-3 | TRBV18 | TRBD2 | NA | 17 | TGTGCCAGCTCACCACGGACTAGCGGGGCCGGCACAGATACGCAGTATTTT | CASSPRTSGAGTDTQYF
TRBJ1-1 | TRBV6-6 | NA | NA | 13 | TGTGCCAGCAGTTACGGGGGAGGCACTGAAGCTTTCTTT | CASSYGGGTEAFF
TRBJ1-4 | TRBV5-4 | NA | once | 15 | TGTGCCAGCAGCCAACGTCTCGGCAAAGGTGAAAAACTGTTTTTT | CASSQRLGKGEKLFF
TRBJ2-1 | TRBV28 | NA | NA | 17 | TGTGCCAGCAGTGGTAGACAGGGAGGTTTCGGGGACAATGAGCAGTTCTTC | CASSGRQGGFGDNEQFF
TRBJ1-3 | TRBV30 | NA | once | 11 | TGTGCCTGGAGTGTACGGAACACCATATATTTT | CAWSVRNTIYF
TRBJ2-7 | TRBV6-5 | TRBD1 | NA | 14 | TGTGCCAGCAGTTACTCGAACAGGGGGTACGAGCAGTACTTC | CASSYSNRGYEQYF
TRBJ1-1 | TRBV19 | NA | NA | 14 | TGTGCCAGTCGTAACAGGGCCATGAACACTGAAGCTTTCTTT | CASRNRAMNTEAFF
TRBJ2-2 | TRBV19 | NA | NA | 14 | TGTGCCAGTAGTATAGACATGGGCAGCGGGGAGCTGTTTTTT | CASSIDMGSGELFF
TRBJ2-3 | TRBV6-1 | NA | NA | 12 | TGTGCCAGCACGACATCGGTGGATACGCAGTATTTT | CASTTSVDTQYF
TRBJ1-3 | TRBV10-3 | NA | once | 11 | TGTGCCATCTTGGGGGGAAACACCATATATTTT | CAILGGNTIYF
TRBJ2-2 | TRBV5-1 | TRBD2 | NA | 16 | TGCGCCAGCAGCTTGACAGGACTAGCGAACACCGGGGAGCTGTTTTTT | CASSLTGLANTGELFF
TRBJ2-7 | TRBV7-9 | NA | NA | 14 | TGTGCCAGCAGCCGGCAGGGAGCTGTCTACGAGCAGTACTTC | CASSRQGAVYEQYF
TRBJ2-5 | TRBV7-6 | NA | NA | 12 | TGTGCCAGCAGCTTGAGTAGGCCAACCCAGTACTTC | CASSLSRPTQYF
TRBJ2-2 | TRBV30 | NA | NA | 15 | TGTGCCTGGAGTGCGACGTTACCGAACACCGGGGAGCTGTTTTTT | CAWSATLPNTGELFF
TRBJ2-1 | TRBV29-1 | TRBD2 | NA | 18 | TGCAGCGTTGAACGGGCTAGCGGGAGGGCCGGGGTGAGCAATGAGCAGTTCTTC | CSVERASGRAGVSNEQFF
TRBJ1-1 | TRBV6-6 | TRBD1 | NA | 16 | TGTGCCAGCAGTCTATTATCCGGGACAGGGGCCCCTGAAGCTTTCTTT | CASSLLSGTGAPEAFF
TRBJ2-4 | TRBV4-2 | TRBD2 | NA | 15 | TGTGCCAGCAGCCAAGGACTAGCGGGAGTAAACATTCAGTACTTC | CASSQGLAGVNIQYF
TRBJ2-5 | TRBV5-1 | TRBD1 | NA | 18 | TGCGCCAGCAGTTCTCCGGGACAGGGGGCTCGTAAACAAGAGACCCAGTACTTC | CASSSPGQGARKQETQYF
TRBJ2-6 | TRBV7-2 | NA | NA | 15 | TGTGCCAGCAGCTTAAAGGGGGCTGGGGCCAACGTCCTGACTTTC | CASSLKGAGANVLTF
TRBJ2-3 | TRBV5-1 | NA | NA | 13 | TGCGCCAGCAGCTTGACCGGGACAGATACGCAGTATTTT | CASSLTGTDTQYF
TRBJ2-3 | TRBV9 | NA | NA | 15 | TGTGCCAGCAGCGTAGGCGGGTTTACCACAGATACGCAGTATTTT | CASSVGGFTTDTQYF
TRBJ1-4 | TRBV6-5 | TRBD1 | NA | 16 | TGTGCCAGCAGTTTCAGGGGACAGGGGGCGAGGGAAAAACTGTTTTTT | CASSFRGQGAREKLFF
TRBJ1-1 | TRBV28 | NA | NA | 13 | TGTGCCAGCAGTTTATTACGGAACACTGAAGCTTTCTTT | CASSLLRNTEAFF
TRBJ2-1 | TRBV28 | TRBD2 | NA | 15 | TGTGCCAGCAGCCTCAGCGGGAGCTCCTACAATGAGCAGTTCTTC | CASSLSGSSYNEQFF
TRBJ2-1 | TRBV4-1 | TRBD2 | NA | 16 | TGCGCCAGCAGCCAAGCCGGGACTAGCGTTTACAATGAGCAGTTCTTC | CASSQAGTSVYNEQFF
TRBJ2-1 | TRBV20-1 | NA | NA | 11 | TGCAGTGGGCTCCTCAATGTTGAGCAGTTCTTC | CSGLLNVEQFF
TRBJ2-1 | TRBV4-1 | TRBD2 | NA | 15 | TGCGCCAGCAGCCAAGGACTAGCGGGCCTCAATGAGCAGTTCTTC | CASSQGLAGLNEQFF
TRBJ2-1 | TRBV7-3 | NA | NA | 13 | TGTGCCAGCAGCTTCGGGGCCTACAATGAGCAGTTCTTC | CASSFGAYNEQFF
TRBJ2-7 | TRBV7-2 | NA | NA | 15 | TGTGCCAGCAGCTTAGGGTCTGGGTCCCCCTACGAGCAGTACTTC | CASSLGSGSPYEQYF
TRBJ1-3 | TRBV18 | NA | NA | 14 | TGTGCCAGCTCGGGCGGGGCCTCTGGAAACACCATATATTTT | CASSGGASGNTIYF